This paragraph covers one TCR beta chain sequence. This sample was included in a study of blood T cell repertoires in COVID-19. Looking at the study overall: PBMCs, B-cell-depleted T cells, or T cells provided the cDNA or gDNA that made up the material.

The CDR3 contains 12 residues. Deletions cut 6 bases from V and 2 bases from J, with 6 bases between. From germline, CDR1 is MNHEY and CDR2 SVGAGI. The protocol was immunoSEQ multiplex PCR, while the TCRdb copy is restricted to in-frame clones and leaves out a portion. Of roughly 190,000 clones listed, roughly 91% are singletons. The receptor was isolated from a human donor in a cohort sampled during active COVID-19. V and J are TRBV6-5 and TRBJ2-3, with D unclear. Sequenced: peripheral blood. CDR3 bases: TGTGCCAGCAGACAGTCCACAGATACGCAGTATTTT. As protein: CASRQSTDTQYF.